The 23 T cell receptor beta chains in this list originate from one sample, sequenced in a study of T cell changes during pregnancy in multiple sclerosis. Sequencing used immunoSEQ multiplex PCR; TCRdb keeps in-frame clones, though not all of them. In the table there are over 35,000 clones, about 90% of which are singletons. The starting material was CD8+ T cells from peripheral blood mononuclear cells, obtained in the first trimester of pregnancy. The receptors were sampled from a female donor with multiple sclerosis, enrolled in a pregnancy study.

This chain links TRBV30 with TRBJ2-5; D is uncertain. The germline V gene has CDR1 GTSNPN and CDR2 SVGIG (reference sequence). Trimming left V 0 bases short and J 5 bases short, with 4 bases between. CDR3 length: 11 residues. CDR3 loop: CAWSVHETQYF. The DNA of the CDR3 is TGTGCCTGGAGTGTACACGAGACCCAGTACTTC.

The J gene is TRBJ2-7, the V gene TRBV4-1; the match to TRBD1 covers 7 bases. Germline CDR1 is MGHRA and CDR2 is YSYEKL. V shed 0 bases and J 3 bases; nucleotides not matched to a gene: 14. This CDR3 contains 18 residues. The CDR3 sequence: CASSQDQWDREKFYEQYF. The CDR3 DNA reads TGCGCCAGCAGCCAAGACCAATGGGACAGAGAAAAATTCTACGAGCAGTACTTC.

CDR3 nucleotide sequence: TGTGCCAGCATTTCTATCGCTTCCTTCACAGATACGCAGTATTTT. Its protein product is CASISIASFTDTQYF. The chain is built from TRBV2 and TRBJ2-3, with D unresolved. Germline V gene sequence: CDR1 SNHLY, CDR2 FYNNEI. With 7 bases removed from V and 2 bases from J, the gap between germline ends came to 16 bases. This CDR3 has 15 residues.

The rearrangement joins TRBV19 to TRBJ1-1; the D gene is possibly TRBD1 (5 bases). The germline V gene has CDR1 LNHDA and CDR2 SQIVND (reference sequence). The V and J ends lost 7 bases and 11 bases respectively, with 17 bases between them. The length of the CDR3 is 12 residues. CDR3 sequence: CASTPRGEGAFF. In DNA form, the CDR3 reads TGTGCCAGTACCCCTCGTGGGGAGGGGGCTTTCTTT.

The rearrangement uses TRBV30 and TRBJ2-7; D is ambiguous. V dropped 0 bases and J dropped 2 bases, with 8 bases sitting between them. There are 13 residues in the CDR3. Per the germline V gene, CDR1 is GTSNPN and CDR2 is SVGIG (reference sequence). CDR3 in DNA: TGTGCCTGGAGTGTACGAGCACCCTACGAGCAGTACTTC. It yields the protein CAWSVRAPYEQYF. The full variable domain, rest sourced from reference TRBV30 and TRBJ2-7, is SQTIHQWPATLVQPVGSPLSLECTVEGTSNPNLYWYRQAAGRGLQLLFYSVGIGQISSEVPQNLSASRPQDRQFILSSKKLLLSDSGFYLCAWSVRAPYEQYFGPGTRLTVT.

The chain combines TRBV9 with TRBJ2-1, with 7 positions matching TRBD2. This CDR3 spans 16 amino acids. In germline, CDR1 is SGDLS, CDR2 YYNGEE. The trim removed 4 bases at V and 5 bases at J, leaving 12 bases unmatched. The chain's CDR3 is CASSPPRSGINNEQFF. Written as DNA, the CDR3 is TGTGCCAGCAGCCCCCCGAGGAGCGGGATTAACAATGAGCAGTTCTTC.

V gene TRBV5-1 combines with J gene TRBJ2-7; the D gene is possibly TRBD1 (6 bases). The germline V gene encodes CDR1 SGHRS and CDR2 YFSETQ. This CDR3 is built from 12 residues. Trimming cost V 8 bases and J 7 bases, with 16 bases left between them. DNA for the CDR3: TGCGCCAGTACAGGGACATCCGGGGAGCAGTACTTC. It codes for CASTGTSGEQYF.

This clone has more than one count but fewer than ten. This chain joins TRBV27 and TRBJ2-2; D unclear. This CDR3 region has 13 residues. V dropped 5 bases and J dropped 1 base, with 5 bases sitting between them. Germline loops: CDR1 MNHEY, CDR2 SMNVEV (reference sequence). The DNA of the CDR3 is TGTGCCAGCAGTCTCGGGAACACCGGGGAGCTGTTTTTT. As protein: CASSLGNTGELFF.

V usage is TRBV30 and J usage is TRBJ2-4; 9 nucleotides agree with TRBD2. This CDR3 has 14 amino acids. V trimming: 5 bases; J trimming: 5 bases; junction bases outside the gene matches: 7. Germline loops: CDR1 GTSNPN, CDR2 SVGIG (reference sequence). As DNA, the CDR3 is TGTGCCTGGGGCGGGGGGGCGAGAGAAAACATTCAGTACTTC. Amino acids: CAWGGGARENIQYF.

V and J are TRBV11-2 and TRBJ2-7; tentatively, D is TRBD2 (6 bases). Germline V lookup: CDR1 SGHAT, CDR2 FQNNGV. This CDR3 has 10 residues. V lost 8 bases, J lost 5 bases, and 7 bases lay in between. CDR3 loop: CASASDEQYF. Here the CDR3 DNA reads TGTGCCAGCGCTAGCGACGAGCAGTACTTC.

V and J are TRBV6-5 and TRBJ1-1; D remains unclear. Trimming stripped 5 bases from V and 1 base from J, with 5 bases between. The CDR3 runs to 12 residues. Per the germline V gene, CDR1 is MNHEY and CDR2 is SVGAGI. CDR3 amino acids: CASSHGNTEAFF. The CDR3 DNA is TGTGCCAGCAGTCACGGGAACACTGAAGCTTTCTTT.

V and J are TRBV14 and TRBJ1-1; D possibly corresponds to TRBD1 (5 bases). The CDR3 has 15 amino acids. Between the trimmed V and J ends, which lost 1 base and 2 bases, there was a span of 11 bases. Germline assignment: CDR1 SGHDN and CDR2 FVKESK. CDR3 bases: TGTGCCAGCAGCCAAGGGGGCAGGATTAACACTGAAGCTTTCTTT. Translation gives CASSQGGRINTEAFF.

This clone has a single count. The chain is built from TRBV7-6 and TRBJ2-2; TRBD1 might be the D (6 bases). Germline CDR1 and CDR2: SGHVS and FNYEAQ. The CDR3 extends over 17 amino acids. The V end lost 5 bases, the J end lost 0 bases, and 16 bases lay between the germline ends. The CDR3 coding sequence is TGTGCCAGCAGCCAATACACACAGGGTCCGAACACCGGGGAGCTGTTTTTT. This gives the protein CASSQYTQGPNTGELFF.

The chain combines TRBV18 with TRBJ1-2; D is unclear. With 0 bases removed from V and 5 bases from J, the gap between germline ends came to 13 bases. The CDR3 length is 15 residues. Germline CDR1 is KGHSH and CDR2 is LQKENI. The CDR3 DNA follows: TGTGCCAGCTCACCACCGATGGGAGAACCTTATGGCTACACCTTC. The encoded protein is CASSPPMGEPYGYTF.

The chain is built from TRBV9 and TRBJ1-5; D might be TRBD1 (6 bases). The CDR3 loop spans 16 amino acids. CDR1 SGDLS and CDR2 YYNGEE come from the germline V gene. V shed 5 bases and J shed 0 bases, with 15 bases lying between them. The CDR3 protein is CASSPTGGPSNQPQHF. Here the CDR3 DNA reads TGTGCCAGCAGTCCGACGGGGGGGCCTAGCAATCAGCCCCAGCATTTT.

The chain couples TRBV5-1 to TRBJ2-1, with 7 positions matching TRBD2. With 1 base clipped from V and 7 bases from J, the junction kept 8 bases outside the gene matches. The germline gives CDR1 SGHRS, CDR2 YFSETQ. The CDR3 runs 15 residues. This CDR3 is CASSLLGNSGNEQFF. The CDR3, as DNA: TGCGCCAGCAGCTTGTTGGGGAATAGCGGGAATGAGCAGTTCTTC.

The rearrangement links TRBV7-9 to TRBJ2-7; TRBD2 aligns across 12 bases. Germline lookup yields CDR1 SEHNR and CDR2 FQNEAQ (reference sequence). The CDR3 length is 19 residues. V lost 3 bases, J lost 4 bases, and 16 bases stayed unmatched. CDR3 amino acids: CASSFSSSTSGRSLYEQYF. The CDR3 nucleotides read TGTGCCAGCAGCTTTAGTTCTTCGACTAGCGGGAGATCTCTTTACGAGCAGTACTTC.

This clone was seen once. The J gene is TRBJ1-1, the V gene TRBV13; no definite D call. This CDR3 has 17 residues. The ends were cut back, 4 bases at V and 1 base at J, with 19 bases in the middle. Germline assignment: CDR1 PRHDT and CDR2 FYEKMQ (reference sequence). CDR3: CASSSLGAPSSNTEAFF. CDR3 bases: TGTGCCAGCAGCTCCCTGGGAGCCCCTTCATCGAACACTGAAGCTTTCTTT.

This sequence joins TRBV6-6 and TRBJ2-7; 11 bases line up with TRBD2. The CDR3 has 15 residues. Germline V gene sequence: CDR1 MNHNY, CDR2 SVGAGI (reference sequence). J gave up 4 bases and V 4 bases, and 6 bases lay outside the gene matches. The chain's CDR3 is CASSLETSGKYEQYF. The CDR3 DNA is TGTGCCAGCAGTTTAGAGACTAGCGGGAAATACGAGCAGTACTTC.

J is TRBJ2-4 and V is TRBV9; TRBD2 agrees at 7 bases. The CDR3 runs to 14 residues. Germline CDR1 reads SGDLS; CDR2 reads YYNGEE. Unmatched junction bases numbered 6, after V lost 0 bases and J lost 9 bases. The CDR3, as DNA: TGTGCCAGCAGCGTAGGGGACTATGAAATCATTCAGTACTTC. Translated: CASSVGDYEIIQYF.

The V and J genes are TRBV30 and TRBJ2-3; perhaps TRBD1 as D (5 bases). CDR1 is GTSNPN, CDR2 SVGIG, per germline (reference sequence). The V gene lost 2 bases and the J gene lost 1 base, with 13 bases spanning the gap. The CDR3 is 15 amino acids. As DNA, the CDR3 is TGTGCCTGGAGTTCGTTAGAACAGGGCACAGATACGCAGTATTTT. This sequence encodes CAWSSLEQGTDTQYF.

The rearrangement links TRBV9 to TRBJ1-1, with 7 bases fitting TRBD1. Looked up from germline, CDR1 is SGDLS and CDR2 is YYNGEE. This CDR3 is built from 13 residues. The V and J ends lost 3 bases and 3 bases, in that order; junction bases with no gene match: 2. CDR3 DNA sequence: TGTGCCAGCAGCGGGGGACAGCACACTGAAGCTTTCTTT. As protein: CASSGGQHTEAFF. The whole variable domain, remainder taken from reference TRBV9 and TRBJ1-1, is DSGVTQTPKHLITATGQRVTLRCSPRSGDLSVYWYQQSLDQGLQFLIQYYNGEERAKGNILERFSAQQFPDLHSELNLSSLELGDSALYFCASSGGQHTEAFFGQGTRLTVV.

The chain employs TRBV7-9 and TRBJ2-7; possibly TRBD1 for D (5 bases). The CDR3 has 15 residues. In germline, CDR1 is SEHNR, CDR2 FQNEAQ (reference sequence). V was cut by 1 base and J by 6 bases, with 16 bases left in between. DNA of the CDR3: TGTGCCAGCAGCTTAGTAGCCCTCGCAGGGCCCGAGCAGTACTTC. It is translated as CASSLVALAGPEQYF.